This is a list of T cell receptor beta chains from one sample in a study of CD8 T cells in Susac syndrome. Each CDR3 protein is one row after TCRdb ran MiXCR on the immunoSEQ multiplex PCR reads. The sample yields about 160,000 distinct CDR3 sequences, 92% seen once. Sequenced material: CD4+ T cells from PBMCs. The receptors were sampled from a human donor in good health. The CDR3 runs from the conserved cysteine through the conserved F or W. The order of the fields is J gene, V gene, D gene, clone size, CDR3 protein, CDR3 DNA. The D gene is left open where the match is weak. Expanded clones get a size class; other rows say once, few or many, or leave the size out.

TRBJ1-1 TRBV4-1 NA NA CASSPDPGSRGTEAFF TGCGCCAGCAGCCCCGACCCCGGGTCGCGAGGCACTGAAGCTTTCTTT
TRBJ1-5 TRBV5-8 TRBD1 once CASSLNRGQGSPQHF TGTGCCAGCAGCTTAAACAGGGGCCAGGGATCCCCCCAGCATTTT
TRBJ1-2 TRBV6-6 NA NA CASSYGPRGGYTF TGTGCCAGCAGTTACGGGCCCAGAGGGGGCTACACCTTC
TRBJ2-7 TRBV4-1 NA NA CASSLAIEGRREQYF TGCGCCAGCAGCCTCGCTATAGAGGGGCGACGCGAGCAGTACTTC
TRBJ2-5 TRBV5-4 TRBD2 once CASSLREVQETQYF TGTGCCAGCAGTCTCCGGGAGGTTCAAGAGACCCAGTACTTC
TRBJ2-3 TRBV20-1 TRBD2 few CSARGGTDTQYF TGCAGTGCTAGGGGAGGGACAGATACGCAGTATTTT
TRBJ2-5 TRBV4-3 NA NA CASSQEALVAETQYF TGCGCCAGCAGCCAAGAGGCACTAGTTGCAGAGACCCAGTACTTC
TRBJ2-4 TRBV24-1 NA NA CATSDFGQVAKNIQYF TGTGCCACCAGTGATTTCGGGCAGGTAGCCAAAAACATTCAGTACTTC
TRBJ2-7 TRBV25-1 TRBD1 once CASSDPWDRGNEQYF TGTGCCAGCAGTGACCCGTGGGACAGGGGTAACGAGCAGTACTTC
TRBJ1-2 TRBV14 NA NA CASSQDVGDEYGYTF TGTGCCAGCAGCCAAGACGTCGGGGACGAGTATGGCTACACCTTC
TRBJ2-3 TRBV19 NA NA CASSIRVADTQYF TGTGCCAGTAGTATCAGAGTGGCAGATACGCAGTATTTT
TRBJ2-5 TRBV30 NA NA CAWSIEGKTQYF TGTGCCTGGAGTATCGAGGGAAAGACCCAGTACTTC
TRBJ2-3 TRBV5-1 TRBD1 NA CASSRDRDPDTQYF TGCGCCAGCAGCCGGGACAGGGATCCAGATACGCAGTATTTT
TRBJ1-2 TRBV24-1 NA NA CATSDEPWYGYTF TGTGCCACCAGTGATGAACCTTGGTATGGCTACACCTTC
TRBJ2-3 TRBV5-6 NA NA CASSQPGDSRGGDTQYF TGTGCCAGCAGCCAACCGGGTGACAGCCGGGGAGGAGATACGCAGTATTTT
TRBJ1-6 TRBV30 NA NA CAWSPDSPLHF TGTGCCTGGAGTCCGGATTCACCCCTCCACTTT
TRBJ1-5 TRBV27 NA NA CASSRGTVSNQPQHF TGTGCCAGCAGTAGGGGGACGGTTAGCAATCAGCCCCAGCATTTT
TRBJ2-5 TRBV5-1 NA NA CASNPGGEETQYF TGCGCCAGCAACCCGGGGGGCGAAGAGACCCAGTACTTC
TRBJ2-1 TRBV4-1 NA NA CASSRYGQNNEQFF TGCGCCAGCAGCCGATACGGACAGAACAATGAGCAGTTCTTC
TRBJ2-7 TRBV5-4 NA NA CASSLDSVRLYEQYF TGTGCCAGCAGCTTGGACAGTGTTCGGCTCTACGAGCAGTACTTC
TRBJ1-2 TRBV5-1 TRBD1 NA CASSLGQGANYGYTF TGCGCCAGCAGCTTGGGGCAGGGGGCGAACTATGGCTACACCTTC
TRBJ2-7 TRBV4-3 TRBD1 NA CASSRLHTGDPREQYF TGCGCCAGCAGCCGGCTCCATACAGGGGACCCCCGCGAGCAGTACTTC
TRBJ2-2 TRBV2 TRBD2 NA CASRPGGTSGGAELFF TGTGCCAGCAGACCAGGGGGCACTAGCGGGGGAGCGGAGCTGTTTTTT
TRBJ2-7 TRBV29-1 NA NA CSVEDRGAARTYEQYF TGCAGCGTTGAAGATCGGGGGGCAGCCCGTACCTACGAGCAGTACTTC
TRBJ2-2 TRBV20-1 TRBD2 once CSARDPAGVNTGELFF TGCAGTGCTAGAGATCCGGCGGGGGTGAACACCGGGGAGCTGTTTTTT
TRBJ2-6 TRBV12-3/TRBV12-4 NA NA CASRPGLAGANVLTF TGTGCCAGCAGGCCAGGGCTCGCTGGGGCCAACGTCCTGACTTTC
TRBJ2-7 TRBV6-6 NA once CASSPGPHEQYF TGTGCCAGCAGTCCCGGCCCCCACGAGCAGTACTTC
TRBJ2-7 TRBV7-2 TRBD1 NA CASSSPGTASYEQYF TGTGCCAGCAGCTCCCCCGGGACAGCGTCCTACGAGCAGTACTTC
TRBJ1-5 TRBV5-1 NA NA CASSFTGSRNQPQHF TGCGCCAGCAGCTTCACAGGGTCCCGCAATCAGCCCCAGCATTTT
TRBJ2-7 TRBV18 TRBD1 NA CASSPGPGGTYEQYF TGTGCCAGCTCACCAGGGCCAGGGGGTACCTACGAGCAGTACTTC
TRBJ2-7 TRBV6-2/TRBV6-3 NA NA CASSQTPYEQYF TGTGCCAGCAGTCAAACACCGTACGAGCAGTACTTC
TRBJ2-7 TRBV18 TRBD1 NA CASSPQGQGLIGQYF TGTGCCAGCTCACCTCAAGGACAGGGGCTCATCGGGCAGTACTTC
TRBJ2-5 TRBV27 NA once CASSSIWADSQETQYF TGTGCCAGCAGTTCCATATGGGCGGACAGCCAAGAGACCCAGTACTTC
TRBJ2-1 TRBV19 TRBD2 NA CASSIVGGRYSYNEQFF TGTGCCAGTAGTATAGTGGGCGGGAGGTACTCCTACAATGAGCAGTTCTTC
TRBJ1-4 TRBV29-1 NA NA CSVVQGRATNEKLFF TGCAGCGTTGTACAGGGCCGTGCAACTAATGAAAAACTGTTTTTT
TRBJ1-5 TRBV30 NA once CAWSTQGNQPQHF TGTGCCTGGAGCACACAGGGAAATCAGCCCCAGCATTTT
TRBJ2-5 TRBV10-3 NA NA CAISKERGQETRYF TGTGCCATCTCTAAGGAAAGGGGTCAAGAGACCCGGTACTTC
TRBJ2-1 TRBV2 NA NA CASNINNEQFF TGTGCCAGCAATATCAACAATGAGCAGTTCTTC
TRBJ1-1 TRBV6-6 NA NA CASRKGFNTEAFF TGTGCCAGCAGAAAGGGCTTTAACACTGAAGCTTTCTTT
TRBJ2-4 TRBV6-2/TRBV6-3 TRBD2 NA CASRGAGGNIQYF TGTGCCAGCAGAGGCGCGGGAGGTAACATTCAGTACTTC
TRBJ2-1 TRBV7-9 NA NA CASSLGDRRHNEQFF TGTGCCAGCAGCTTAGGCGACCGGCGCCACAATGAGCAGTTCTTC
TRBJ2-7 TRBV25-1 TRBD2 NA CASGASGFYEQYF TGTGCCAGCGGGGCTAGCGGGTTCTACGAGCAGTACTTC
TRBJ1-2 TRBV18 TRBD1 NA CASSPDRVGGYTF TGTGCCAGCTCACCGGACAGGGTAGGAGGCTACACCTTC
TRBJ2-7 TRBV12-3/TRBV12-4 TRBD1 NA CASSRDRGPGEQYF TGTGCCAGCAGTCGGGACAGGGGACCGGGCGAGCAGTACTTC
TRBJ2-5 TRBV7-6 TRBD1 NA CASSFGSTGGRETQYF TGTGCCAGCAGCTTTGGATCGACAGGGGGCCGGGAGACCCAGTACTTC
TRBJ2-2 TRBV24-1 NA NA CATRQTGGELFF TGTGCCACCAGACAGACAGGCGGGGAGCTGTTTTTT
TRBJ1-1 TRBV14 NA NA CASSQENSYTEAFF TGTGCCAGCAGCCAAGAGAACAGCTACACTGAAGCTTTCTTT
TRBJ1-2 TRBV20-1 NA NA CSAPTEWANYGYTF TGCAGTGCCCCGACCGAGTGGGCTAACTATGGCTACACCTTC
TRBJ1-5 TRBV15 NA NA CATSRDPGGDNQPQHF TGTGCCACCAGCAGAGATCCAGGCGGTGACAATCAGCCCCAGCATTTT
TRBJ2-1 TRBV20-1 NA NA CSAREQVYEQFF TGCAGTGCTAGAGAGCAGGTCTATGAGCAGTTCTTC
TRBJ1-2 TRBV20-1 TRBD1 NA CSATGAGNYGYTF TGCAGTGCCACAGGGGCGGGGAACTATGGCTACACCTTC
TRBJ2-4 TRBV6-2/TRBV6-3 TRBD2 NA CASSYSRVSGRSPLRLQYF TGTGCCAGCAGTTACTCCCGGGTTAGCGGGAGGTCCCCCCTGCGTCTTCAGTACTTC